These 32 T cell receptor beta chains were all obtained from the same sample, sequenced in a study of blood T cell repertoires in COVID-19. Assay: immunoSEQ multiplex PCR; the TCRdb copy retains only in-frame clones and omits some. Found here are 200,000 to 300,000 clones, around nine tenths of them singletons; the top ten hold about 10%. Sequencing was performed on peripheral blood. These receptor sequences come from a man aged 35 to 55 who had recovered from COVID-19.

The chain combines TRBV6-5 with TRBJ2-3, with D possibly TRBD2 on 5 matching bases. Germline CDR1 reads MNHEY; CDR2 reads SVGAGI. V shed 4 bases and J shed 7 bases, with 9 bases lying between them. The CDR3 loop spans 12 amino acids. The CDR3 reads CASSLRGNTQYF. The CDR3 bases are TGTGCCAGCAGTTTAAGAGGGAATACGCAGTATTTT.

The rearrangement uses TRBV14 and TRBJ2-4; 7 nucleotides match TRBD2. The J segment lost 8 bases and the V segment lost 1 base, leaving 8 bases of the junction unmatched. The CDR3 is 15 residues long. Looked up from germline, CDR1 is SGHDN and CDR2 is FVKESK. CDR3 DNA sequence: TGTGCCAGCAGCCAAGGGAGCGGGGTTACATACATTCAGTACTTC. Its translation is CASSQGSGVTYIQYF.

This clone has only a few counts. This rearrangement joins TRBV5-1 to TRBJ1-2, with TRBD1 matching 8 bases. This CDR3 has 16 amino acids. The J segment lost 0 bases and the V segment lost 0 bases, leaving 4 bases of the junction unmatched. Germline CDR1 is SGHRS and CDR2 is YFSETQ. The CDR3 sequence is CASSLALQGANYGYTF. CDR3 coding DNA: TGCGCCAGCAGCTTGGCCCTACAGGGGGCTAACTATGGCTACACCTTC. Full variable domain (rest looked up from reference TRBV5-1 and TRBJ1-2): KAGVTQTPRYLIKTRGQQVTLSCSPISGHRSVSWYQQTPGQGLQFLFEYFSETQRNKGNFPGRFSGRQFSNSRSEMNVSTLELGDSALYLCASSLALQGANYGYTFGSGTRLTVV.

This chain uses TRBV19 with TRBJ2-3; 9 bases fit TRBD2. The junction had 18 bases not matched to a gene; V was cut back by 4 bases and J by 4 bases. This CDR3 comprises 19 residues. The germline V gene has CDR1 LNHDA and CDR2 SQIVND (reference sequence). The CDR3 sequence is CASSKLPGVLAGTSDTQYF. The CDR3 DNA reads as TGTGCCAGTAGTAAACTCCCGGGGGTGCTAGCGGGAACATCAGATACGCAGTATTTT.

V usage is TRBV4-2 and J usage is TRBJ2-5; 14 positions match TRBD2. The CDR3 is 17 residues long. V lost 5 bases, J lost 2 bases, and 7 bases stayed unmatched. Germline lookup yields CDR1 LGHNA and CDR2 YNFKEQ. The CDR3 coding sequence is TGTGCCAGCAGCGCGGGACTAGCGGGAGAGGGTCAAGAGACCCAGTACTTC. Its translation is CASSAGLAGEGQETQYF.

V and J are TRBV11-2 and TRBJ2-2; TRBD1 might be the D (5 bases). The germline V gene has CDR1 SGHAT and CDR2 FQNNGV. The CDR3 has 15 amino acids. The V end lost 2 bases, the J end lost 1 base, and 8 bases lay between the germline ends. The CDR3 reads CASSLRTLNTGELFF. As DNA, the CDR3 is TGTGCCAGCAGCTTACGGACACTGAACACCGGGGAGCTGTTTTTT.

The chain employs TRBV19 and TRBJ2-2; D is uncertain. Germline CDR1 reads LNHDA; CDR2 reads SQIVND (reference sequence). The CDR3 covers 14 residues. V dropped 2 bases and J dropped 0 bases, with 4 bases sitting between them. The CDR3 DNA follows: TGTGCCAGTAGTATAACAGCGAACACCGGGGAGCTGTTTTTT. This translates into CASSITANTGELFF.

The chain has TRBV18 and TRBJ2-7; TRBD1 agrees at 8 bases. The length of the CDR3 is 16 residues. Per germline, CDR1 KGHSH and CDR2 LQKENI. V gave up 6 bases and J gave up 4 bases; unmatched junction bases: 14. The CDR3 coding sequence is TGTGCCAGCTCTCCAAAGTCCGGGACAGGCGCTTACGAGCAGTACTTC. Translated, it gives CASSPKSGTGAYEQYF.

The chain combines TRBV7-9 with TRBJ2-1, with 7 bases aligning to TRBD1. CDR1 is SEHNR and CDR2 is FQNEAQ in the germline V gene (reference sequence). After removal of 5 bases from V and 5 bases from J, the junction contained 6 bases not matched to a gene. The CDR3 has 14 residues. The CDR3 DNA follows: TGTGCCAGCAGCCGGGGACAGCCCCACAATGAGCAGTTCTTC. Encoded protein: CASSRGQPHNEQFF.

The V and J genes are TRBV6-5 and TRBJ1-5, with D hard to call. This CDR3 is 14 amino acids long. Looked up from germline, CDR1 is MNHEY and CDR2 is SVGAGI. The ends were cut back, 5 bases at V and 2 bases at J, with 10 bases in the middle. The CDR3, as DNA: TGTGCCAGCAGTCTCGAACGGGGCAATCAGCCCCAGCATTTT. Its protein product is CASSLERGNQPQHF.

The V call is TRBV7-6, the J call TRBJ2-2, with a tentative D call TRBD2 (7 bases). V lost 3 bases and J 0 bases, leaving 17 bases between the germline ends. Germline CDR1 and CDR2: SGHVS and FNYEAQ. The CDR3 covers 18 residues. CDR3: CASSFPRRGGSNTGELFF. The CDR3, as DNA: TGTGCCAGCAGCTTTCCAAGACGCGGGGGCTCGAACACCGGGGAGCTGTTTTTT. The entire variable domain, with the rest obtained from reference TRBV7-6 and TRBJ2-2, is as follows: GAGVSQSPRYKVTKRGQDVALRCDPISGHVSLYWYRQALGQGPEFLTYFNYEAQQDKSGLPNDRFSAERPEGSISTLTIQRTEQRDSAMYRCASSFPRRGGSNTGELFFGEGSRLTVL.

This clone was seen ten or more times. The chain is built from TRBV6-1 and TRBJ2-5; tentative D call: TRBD2 (5 bases). The germline CDR1 and CDR2 sequences are MNHNS and SASEGT. The CDR3 sequence is 16 residues long. Trimming pared 4 bases from V and 5 bases from J, leaving 20 bases between. CDR3 DNA: TGTGCCAGCAGTGGAGTTTCGTCGGGATTTCTGGAGACCCAGTACTTC. Translating gives CASSGVSSGFLETQYF.

This clone was counted a single time. The chain uses TRBV5-4 and TRBJ1-3; tentatively, D is TRBD1 (5 bases). Germline loops: CDR1 SGHNT, CDR2 YYREEE (reference sequence). This CDR3 has 15 residues. Trimming pared 4 bases from V and 11 bases from J, leaving 22 bases between. The CDR3 protein is CASSTRVGGQLAIYF. The CDR3 nucleotides read TGTGCCAGCAGCACCCGGGTGGGGGGTCAGCTCGCCATATATTTT.

The rearrangement uses TRBV9 and TRBJ2-3; TRBD2 matches 7 bases. Germline CDR1 and CDR2: SGDLS and YYNGEE. The CDR3 consists of 15 residues. V gave up 0 bases and J gave up 0 bases; unmatched junction bases: 1. This CDR3 is CASSVVGRSTDTQYF. The CDR3 bases are TGTGCCAGCAGCGTAGTCGGGAGGAGCACAGATACGCAGTATTTT.

The V gene is TRBV5-8, the J gene TRBJ2-2; D possibly corresponds to TRBD1 (6 bases). With 2 bases removed from V and 2 bases from J, the gap between germline ends came to 10 bases. This CDR3 has 15 amino acids. Germline CDR1 and CDR2: SGHTS and YDEGEE. The CDR3 protein is CASSFRQANTGELFF. The CDR3 DNA reads TGTGCCAGCAGCTTTAGACAGGCTAACACCGGGGAGCTGTTTTTT.

This sequence joins TRBV27 and TRBJ1-3; D may be TRBD1 (6 bases). V dropped 2 bases and J dropped 4 bases, with 9 bases sitting between them. This CDR3 is 14 amino acids long. CDR1 is MNHEY, CDR2 SMNVEV, per germline (reference sequence). CDR3 protein: CASSLGGAGNTIYF. The CDR3 coding sequence is TGTGCCAGCAGTTTAGGGGGGGCCGGAAACACCATATATTTT.

The CDR3 loop is CASSVASGREQYF. CDR3 bases: TGTGCCAGCAGCGTAGCCTCAGGGCGCGAGCAGTACTTC. The V call is TRBV9, the J call TRBJ2-7; D is possibly TRBD1 (5 bases). CDR1 is SGDLS, CDR2 YYNGEE, per germline. The CDR3 consists of 13 residues. V lost 0 bases and J lost 6, with 10 bases in between.

J is TRBJ2-2 and V is TRBV10-3; TRBD2 matches at 8 bases. Germline lookup yields CDR1 ENHRY and CDR2 SYGVKD. J lost 8 bases, V lost 9 bases, and 8 bases had no gene match. The CDR3 totals 13 residues. In DNA form, the CDR3 reads TGTGCCATGAGCGGGAGCCTTGCTGGGGAGCTGTTTTTT. Its translation is CAMSGSLAGELFF.

The CDR3 DNA is TGCGCCAGCAGCCTGCAACAGGGCACTAATGAAAAACTGTTTTTT. Protein product: CASSLQQGTNEKLFF. This chain uses TRBV4-1 with TRBJ1-4; the D gene is possibly TRBD1 (6 bases). V lost 4 bases, J lost 2 bases, and 11 bases lay in between. Germline CDR1 reads MGHRA; CDR2 reads YSYEKL. The CDR3 contains 15 residues.

The rearrangement links TRBV5-4 to TRBJ2-7; 9 nucleotides align to TRBD1. CDR1 and CDR2 from the germline V gene are SGHNT and YYREEE (reference sequence). The CDR3 length is 15 residues. The junction had 9 bases not matched to a gene; V was cut back by 5 bases and J by 3 bases. The CDR3 sequence: CASRTSMTGGYEQYF. The CDR3 DNA sequence: TGTGCCAGCAGGACAAGTATGACAGGGGGCTACGAGCAGTACTTC.

The chain uses TRBV29-1 and TRBJ2-7, with a tentative D call TRBD2 (6 bases). Germline V CDR1 and CDR2: SQVTM, ANQGSEA. The V end lost 3 bases, the J end lost 3 bases, and 12 bases lay between the germline ends. The CDR3 covers 13 residues. The CDR3 coding sequence is TGCAGCGTTGATCGCGGGGACGGCTACGAGCAGTACTTC. This translates into CSVDRGDGYEQYF.

This clone was observed a single time. V and J are TRBV23-1 and TRBJ1-4, with unresolved D. TRBV23-1 counts as an open reading frame of uncertain function. This CDR3 comprises 15 residues. V gave up 7 bases and J gave up 1 base, with 13 bases separating them. CDR3 bases: TGCGCCAGCATTACGGGGTCGGTAACTAATGAAAAACTGTTTTTT. It is translated as CASITGSVTNEKLFF.

This chain connects TRBV6-5 to TRBJ2-7, with 11 bases lining up with TRBD2. After removal of 8 bases from V and 3 bases from J, the junction contained 6 bases not matched to a gene. CDR1 and CDR2 from the germline V gene are MNHEY and SVGAGI. This CDR3 contains 14 residues. CDR3 sequence: CASWPGLADYEQYF. DNA for the CDR3: TGTGCCAGCTGGCCGGGACTAGCGGACTACGAGCAGTACTTC.

V is TRBV11-1 and J is TRBJ2-7; no firm D call. The germline gives CDR1 SGHAT, CDR2 FQDESV (reference sequence). V lost 3 bases to trimming and J lost 0 bases, with 12 bases between them. This CDR3 is 15 amino acids long. The CDR3 nucleotides are TGTGCCAGCAGCTTCAACCAGCGTAGCTCCTACGAGCAGTACTTC. It encodes CASSFNQRSSYEQYF.

The rearrangement uses TRBV5-6 and TRBJ1-6, with no clear D. Germline V gives CDR1 SGHDT, CDR2 YYEEEE. CDR3 length: 14 amino acids. The V and J ends lost 1 base and 10 bases respectively, with 12 bases between them. CDR3 loop: CASSLLAGLSPLHF. In nucleotides, the CDR3 is TGTGCCAGCAGCTTGTTGGCAGGCTTGTCACCCCTCCACTTT.

The chain combines TRBV7-9 with TRBJ2-7; D not resolved. Germline CDR1 SEHNR, CDR2 FQNEAQ (reference sequence). The CDR3 totals 14 residues. Trimming pared 1 base from V and 5 bases from J, leaving 12 bases between. As DNA, the CDR3 is TGTGCCAGCAGCTTAGGAGGCCCGTGGGACGAGCAGTACTTC. It codes for CASSLGGPWDEQYF.

In this sample, this clone turned up a few times. This chain connects TRBV9 to TRBJ2-3; 8 bases match TRBD1. This CDR3 has 16 amino acids. V lost 3 bases, J lost 2 bases, and 8 bases stayed unmatched. The V gene's germline CDR1 is SGDLS and CDR2 YYNGEE. CDR3 DNA: TGTGCCAGCAGCGGCGGGACAGGTACGAACACAGATACGCAGTATTTT. This translates into CASSGGTGTNTDTQYF.

The rearrangement uses TRBV19 and TRBJ1-2; perhaps TRBD1 as D (5 bases). V was shortened by 7 bases and J by 3 bases, with 18 bases between the two germline ends. CDR3 size: 15 residues. Germline-derived CDR1 and CDR2 are LNHDA and SQIVND (reference sequence). The CDR3 sequence is CASTLTGWEDYGYTF. In nucleotides, the CDR3 is TGTGCCAGTACTCTTACAGGTTGGGAGGACTATGGCTACACCTTC.

This clone was detected once. This chain connects TRBV6-2 or TRBV6-3 to TRBJ1-5; D ambiguous. The V end was cut by 5 bases, the J end by 2 bases, with 10 bases between. This CDR3 is 14 amino acids long. The V gene's germline CDR1 is MNHEY and CDR2 SVGEGT. The CDR3 spells CASSTLAGNQPQHF. DNA for the CDR3: TGTGCCAGCAGTACTTTGGCGGGCAATCAGCCCCAGCATTTT.

This clone was recorded only once. The CDR3 reads CASSKGDREAKKLFF. The CDR3 bases are TGTGCCAGCAGTAAGGGGGACAGGGAGGCGAAAAAACTGTTTTTT. The J gene is TRBJ1-4, the V gene TRBV2; 9 bases are shared with TRBD1. V shed 5 bases, J shed 9 bases, and the junction held 10 bases outside the gene matches. This CDR3 region has 15 residues. Germline V gives CDR1 SNHLY, CDR2 FYNNEI.

This clone was detected once. This chain links TRBV18 with TRBJ2-1, with 8 bases identical to TRBD1. V lost 5 bases, J lost 3 bases, and 6 bases stayed unmatched. Looked up from germline, CDR1 is KGHSH and CDR2 is LQKENI. The length of the CDR3 is 15 residues. The CDR3 is CASSTAGTGYNEQFF. DNA for the CDR3: TGTGCCAGCTCAACAGCCGGGACAGGCTACAATGAGCAGTTCTTC. Using reference TRBV18 and TRBJ2-1 for the parts outside the CDR3, the full variable domain is NAGVMQNPRHLVRRRGQEARLRCSPMKGHSHVYWYRQLPEEGLKFMVYLQKENIIDESGMPKERFSAEFPKEGPSILRIQQVVRGDSAAYFCASSTAGTGYNEQFFGPGTRLTVL.

V is TRBV6-5 and J is TRBJ2-7; the match to TRBD1 covers 8 bases. V shed 5 bases, J shed 0 bases, and the junction held 3 bases outside the gene matches. The CDR3 has 14 amino acids. The germline V gene has CDR1 MNHEY and CDR2 SVGAGI. Here the CDR3 DNA reads TGTGCCAGCAGTATAGGGACAGGCTCCTACGAGCAGTACTTC. It yields the protein CASSIGTGSYEQYF.